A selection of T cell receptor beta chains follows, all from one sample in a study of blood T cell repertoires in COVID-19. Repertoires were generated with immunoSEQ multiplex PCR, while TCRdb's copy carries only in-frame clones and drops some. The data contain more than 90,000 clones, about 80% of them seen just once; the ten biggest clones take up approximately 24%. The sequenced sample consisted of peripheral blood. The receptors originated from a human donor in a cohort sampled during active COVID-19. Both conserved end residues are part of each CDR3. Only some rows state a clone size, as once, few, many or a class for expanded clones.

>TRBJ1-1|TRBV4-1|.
CASSQVGGGMNTEAFF
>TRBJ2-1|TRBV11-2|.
CASSLEASYNEQFF
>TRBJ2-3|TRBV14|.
CASSLRTGRADTQYF
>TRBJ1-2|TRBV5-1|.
CASSLGDSKFGYTF
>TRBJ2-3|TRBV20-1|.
CSASGATDTQYF
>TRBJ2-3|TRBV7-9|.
CASSSLRVAGGSDTQYF
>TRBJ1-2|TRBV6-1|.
CASSARMTGPYYYGYTF
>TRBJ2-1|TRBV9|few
CASSAPGLAGGRTEQFF
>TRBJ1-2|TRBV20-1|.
CSVEQGTGYTF
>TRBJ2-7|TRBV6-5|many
CASRKDRGFGEQYF
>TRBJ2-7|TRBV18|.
CASSLGRRGDTYEQYF
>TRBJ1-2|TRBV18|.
CASSAGTGDYGYTF
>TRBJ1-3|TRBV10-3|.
CAISDLVSRPDRVISGNTIYF
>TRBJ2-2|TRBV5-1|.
CASNFVAGGNTGELFF
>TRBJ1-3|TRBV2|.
CARALGQGAIAGNTIYF
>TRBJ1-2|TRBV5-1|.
CASSTAIQPAPGSYGYTF
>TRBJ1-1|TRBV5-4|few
CASGRQNTEAFF
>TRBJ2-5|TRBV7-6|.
CASSLGGLAVKETQYF
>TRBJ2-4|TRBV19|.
CASSPGTSRNIQYF
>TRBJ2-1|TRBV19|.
CASLHSGSSYNEQFF
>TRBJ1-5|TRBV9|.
CASSVEGTGSQPQHF
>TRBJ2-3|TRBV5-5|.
CASSPAGGSGPRGDTQYF
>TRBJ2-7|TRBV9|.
CASSLRDTGYEQYF
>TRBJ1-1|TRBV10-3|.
CAISGGELNTEAFF
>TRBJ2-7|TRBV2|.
CASSKGQGLVSYEQYF
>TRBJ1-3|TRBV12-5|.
CASGLGASSGNTIYF
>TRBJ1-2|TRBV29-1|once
CSVSRTGGGYTF
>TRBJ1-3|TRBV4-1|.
CASSQDTRQATSGNTIYF
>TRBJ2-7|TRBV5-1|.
CASSLTGIPSYEQYF
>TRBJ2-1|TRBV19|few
CASRGGALYNEQFF
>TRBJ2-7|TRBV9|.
CASSGGLGAYEQYF
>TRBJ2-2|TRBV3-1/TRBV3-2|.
CASSQGLAGAVGELFF
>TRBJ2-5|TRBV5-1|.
CASNHGTGSGETQYF
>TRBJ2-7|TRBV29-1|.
CSAMGRDYEQYF
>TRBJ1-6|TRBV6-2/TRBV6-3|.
CASSYGTSTSNSPLHF
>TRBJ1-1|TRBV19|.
CASSSAGTGSEAFF
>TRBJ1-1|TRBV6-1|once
CASSAQQRTASRTEAFF
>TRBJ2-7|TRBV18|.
CASSPGQGGGYEQYF
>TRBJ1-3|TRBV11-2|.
CASSSQGPGSGNTIYF
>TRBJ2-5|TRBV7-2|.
CASGTTGAYQETQYF
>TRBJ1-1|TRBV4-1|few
CASSQDRVGDTEAFF
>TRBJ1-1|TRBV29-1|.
CSVVPDSINTEAFF
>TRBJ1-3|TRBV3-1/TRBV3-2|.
CASSQDYATAGNTIYF
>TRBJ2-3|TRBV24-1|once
CATSGPGTGPSTDTQYF
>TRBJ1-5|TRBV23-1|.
CASSQPQSYSNQPQHF
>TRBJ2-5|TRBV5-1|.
CASSPWNSGLSSGQETQYF
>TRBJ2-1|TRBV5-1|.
CASSRTGTAYNEQFF
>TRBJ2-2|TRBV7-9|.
CASRWGQPDTGELFF
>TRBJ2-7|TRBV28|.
CATKTVGTGYEQYF
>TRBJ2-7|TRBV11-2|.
CASSLDPGSLSEQYF
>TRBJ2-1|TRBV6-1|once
CASSDNRGPYNEQFF
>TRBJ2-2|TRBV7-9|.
CASSLAYGSGDLNGELFF
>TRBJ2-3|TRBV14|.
CASSLERGTDTQYF
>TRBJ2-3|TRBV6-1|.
CASSGYSGSSTDTQYF
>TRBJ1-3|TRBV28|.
CASIGGGSPGNTIYF
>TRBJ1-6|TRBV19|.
CASSSGGRDNSPLHF
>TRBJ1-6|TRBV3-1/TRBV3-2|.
CASRPPRENSPLHF
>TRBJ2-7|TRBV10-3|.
CAISESGGAPKQYF
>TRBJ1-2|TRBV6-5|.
CASGGGNYGYTF
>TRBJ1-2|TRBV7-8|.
CASSLAIGGYTF